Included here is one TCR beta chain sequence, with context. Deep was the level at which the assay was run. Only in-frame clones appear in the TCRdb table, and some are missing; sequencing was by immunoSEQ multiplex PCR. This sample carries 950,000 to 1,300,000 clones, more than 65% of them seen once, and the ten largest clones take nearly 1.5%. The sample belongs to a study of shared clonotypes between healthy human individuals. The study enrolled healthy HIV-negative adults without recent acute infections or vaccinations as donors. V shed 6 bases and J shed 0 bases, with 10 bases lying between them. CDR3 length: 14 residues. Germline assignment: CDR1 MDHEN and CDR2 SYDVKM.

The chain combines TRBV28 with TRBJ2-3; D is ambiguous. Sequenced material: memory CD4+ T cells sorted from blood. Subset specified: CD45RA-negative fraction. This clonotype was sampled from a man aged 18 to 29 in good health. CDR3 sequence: CASRPRASTDTQYF. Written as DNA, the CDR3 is TGTGCCAGCAGGCCCCGGGCAAGCACAGATACGCAGTATTTT.